Presented here are 7 T cell receptor beta chains from one specimen sequenced in a study of T-cell reconstitution after alpha-beta-depleted transplantation in children. Unique molecular identifiers tagged the TCRbeta library. TCRdb redid the calling of the PCR reads with MiXCR, one entry per CDR3 protein. Among about 500,000 distinct CDR3 sequences listed, 30% to 35% were seen once. The sample was PBMCs from the stem cell graft donor, taken from the stem cell graft. The receptors were gathered from a human donor who donated a stem cell graft to a child with aplastic anemia.

V and J are TRBV28 and TRBJ2-2, with 12 bases aligning to TRBD2. Germline V gene data show CDR1 as MDHEN and CDR2 as SYDVKM. The J segment lost 6 bases and the V segment lost 10 bases, leaving 3 bases of the junction unmatched. The CDR3 loop spans 13 amino acids. CDR3 coding DNA: TGTGCCACCAGACTAGCGGGAGCCGGGGAGCTGTTTTTT. Translation: CATRLAGAGELFF.

CDR3: CASRPTGLTYEQYF. Here the CDR3 DNA reads TGTGCCAGCAGGCCTACAGGTTTGACCTACGAGCAGTACTTC. The chain employs TRBV6-2 or TRBV6-3 and TRBJ2-7; possibly TRBD1 for D (5 bases). The ends were cut back, 6 bases at V and 2 bases at J, with 14 bases in the middle. The CDR3 is 14 residues long. Germline assignment: CDR1 MNHEY and CDR2 SVGEGT.

This clonotype was recorded a few times. The chain is built from TRBV30 and TRBJ2-6; D could derive from TRBD1 or TRBD2 (5 bases each). The V and J ends lost 2 bases and 0 bases respectively, with 14 bases between them. This CDR3 contains 17 residues. Germline CDR1 and CDR2: GTSNPN and SVGIG (reference sequence). This CDR3 is CAWSSTTGPSGANVLTF. The CDR3 bases are TGTGCCTGGAGTTCGACGACGGGACCCTCTGGGGCCAACGTCCTGACTTTC.

This clonotype was seen a single time. V usage is TRBV27 and J usage is TRBJ1-5; D unclear. The germline V gene has CDR1 MNHEY and CDR2 SMNVEV (reference sequence). This CDR3 region has 13 residues. The germline V and J ends were trimmed by 6 bases and 6 bases, with 12 bases remaining between them. CDR3 loop: CASRLPAVQPQHF. The CDR3 region has the DNA TGTGCCAGCAGACTTCCGGCCGTTCAGCCCCAGCATTTT.

The chain links TRBV7-2 to TRBJ2-1; D not resolved. Trimming pared 5 bases from V and 6 bases from J, leaving 8 bases between. This CDR3 has 12 amino acids. The germline CDR1 and CDR2 sequences are SGHTA and FQGNSA. CDR3 loop: CASSPPSNEQFF. Written as DNA, the CDR3 is TGTGCCAGCAGCCCGCCCAGCAATGAGCAGTTCTTC.

CDR3 nucleotide sequence: TGTGCCAGCATCCGGGGACTGAACTCCTACGAGCAGTACTTC. This translates into CASIRGLNSYEQYF. V gene TRBV28 combines with J gene TRBJ2-7; possible D gene TRBD2, 6 bases. This CDR3 region has 14 residues. In germline, CDR1 is MDHEN, CDR2 SYDVKM. Trimming took off 7 bases at V and 0 bases at J, with 13 bases between the two ends.

The V gene is TRBV9, the J gene TRBJ2-1, with 9 bases aligning to TRBD2. Germline trimming cut 1 base from V and 7 bases from J; bases unmatched to any gene: 6. The CDR3 has 15 amino acids. In germline, CDR1 is SGDLS, CDR2 YYNGEE. The CDR3 region is CASSVIAGAKNEQFF. As DNA, the CDR3 is TGTGCCAGCAGCGTAATAGCGGGAGCGAAAAATGAGCAGTTCTTC. Together with reference TRBV9 and TRBJ2-1, the CDR3 gives the full variable domain: DSGVTQTPKHLITATGQRVTLRCSPRSGDLSVYWYQQSLDQGLQFLIQYYNGEERAKGNILERFSAQQFPDLHSELNLSSLELGDSALYFCASSVIAGAKNEQFFGPGTRLTVL.